The next 3 T cell receptor beta chains were all read from a single sample in a study of blood T cell repertoires in COVID-19. Method: immunoSEQ multiplex PCR; TCRdb's copy keeps in-frame clones and lacks some. The data show approximately 360,000 clones, approximately 87% seen once. Sequenced material: PBMCs or T cells enriched from blood (not recorded which). The origin of the receptors is a woman aged 25 to 39 with acute COVID-19.

This chain joins TRBV9 and TRBJ2-7; 8 bases line up with TRBD1. This CDR3 spans 16 amino acids. The ends lost 1 base at V and 5 bases at J; junction bases unmatched: 11. Per germline, CDR1 SGDLS and CDR2 YYNGEE. CDR3 loop: CASSVTGQGKVHEQYF. The CDR3 nucleotides are TGTGCCAGCAGCGTAACTGGACAGGGTAAAGTCCACGAGCAGTACTTC.

V is TRBV19 and J is TRBJ2-7; D is possibly TRBD2 (6 bases). Germline values: CDR1 LNHDA, CDR2 SQIVND (reference sequence). V shed 0 bases and J shed 5 bases, with 17 bases lying between them. CDR3 length: 16 amino acids. The CDR3 region has the DNA TGTGCCAGTAGTATAGAGGAGGGCTTAAGTCCGGACGAGCAGTACTTC. Translated, it gives CASSIEEGLSPDEQYF.

The genes are TRBV5-5 and TRBJ1-4; D not certain. There are 15 residues in the CDR3. Germline V CDR1 and CDR2: SGHKS, YYEKEE (reference sequence). The V end was cut by 4 bases, the J end by 3 bases, with 13 bases between. The CDR3 DNA is TGTGCCAGCAGCCATACACCTCTTTCTAATGAAAAACTGTTTTTT. Translated: CASSHTPLSNEKLFF.